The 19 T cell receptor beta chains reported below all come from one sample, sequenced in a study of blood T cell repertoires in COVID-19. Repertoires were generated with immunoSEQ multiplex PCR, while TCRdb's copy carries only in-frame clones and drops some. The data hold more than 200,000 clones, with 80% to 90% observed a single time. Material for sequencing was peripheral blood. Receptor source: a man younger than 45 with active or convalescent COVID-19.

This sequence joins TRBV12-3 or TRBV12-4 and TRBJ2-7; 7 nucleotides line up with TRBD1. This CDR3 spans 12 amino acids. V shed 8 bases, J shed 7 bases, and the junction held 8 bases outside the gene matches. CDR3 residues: CASLRGSSEQYF. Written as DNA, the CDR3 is TGTGCCAGCCTCAGGGGGTCGAGTGAGCAGTACTTC.

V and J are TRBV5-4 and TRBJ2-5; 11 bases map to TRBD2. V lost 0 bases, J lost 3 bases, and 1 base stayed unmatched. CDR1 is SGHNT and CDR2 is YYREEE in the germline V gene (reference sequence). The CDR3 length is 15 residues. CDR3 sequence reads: CASSLVLAGEETQYF. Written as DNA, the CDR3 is TGTGCCAGCAGCTTGGTACTAGCGGGGGAAGAGACCCAGTACTTC.

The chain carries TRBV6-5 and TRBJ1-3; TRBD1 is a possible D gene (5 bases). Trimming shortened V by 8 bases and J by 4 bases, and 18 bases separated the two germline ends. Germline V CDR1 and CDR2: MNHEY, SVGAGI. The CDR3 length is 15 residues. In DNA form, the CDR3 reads TGTGCCAGCGCTGTTGGCGCAGGGTGGGGAAACACCATATATTTT. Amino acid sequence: CASAVGAGWGNTIYF.

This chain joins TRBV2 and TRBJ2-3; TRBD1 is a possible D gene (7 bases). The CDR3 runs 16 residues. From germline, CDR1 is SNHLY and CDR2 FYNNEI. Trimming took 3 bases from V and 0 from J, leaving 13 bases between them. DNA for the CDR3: TGTGCCAGCAGTGATCTCCAGGGGGGTAGCACAGATACGCAGTATTTT. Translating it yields CASSDLQGGSTDTQYF.

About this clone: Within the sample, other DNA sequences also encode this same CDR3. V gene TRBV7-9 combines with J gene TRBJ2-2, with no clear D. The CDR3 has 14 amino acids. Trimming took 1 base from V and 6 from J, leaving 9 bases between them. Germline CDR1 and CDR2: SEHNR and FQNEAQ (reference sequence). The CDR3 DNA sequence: TGTGCCAGCAGCTTAGACAGCCCCCCCGGGGAGCTGTTTTTT. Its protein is CASSLDSPPGELFF. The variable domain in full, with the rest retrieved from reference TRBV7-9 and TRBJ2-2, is DTGVSQNPRHKITKRGQNVTFRCDPISEHNRLYWYRQTLGQGPEFLTYFQNEAQLEKSRLLSDRFSAERPKGSFSTLEIQRTEQGDSAMYLCASSLDSPPGELFFGEGSRLTVL.

The CDR3 loop reads CSASYSGANVLTF. The DNA for the CDR3 is TGCAGTGCTAGTTACTCTGGGGCCAACGTCCTGACTTTC. This chain connects TRBV20-1 to TRBJ2-6; D call uncertain. From germline, CDR1 is DFQATT and CDR2 SNEGSKA (reference sequence). This CDR3 is built from 13 residues. Deletions cut 3 bases from V and 0 bases from J, with 3 bases between.

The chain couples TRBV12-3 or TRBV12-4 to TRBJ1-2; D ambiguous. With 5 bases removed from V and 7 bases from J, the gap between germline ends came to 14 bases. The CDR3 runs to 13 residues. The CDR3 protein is CASSPGVLVGYTF. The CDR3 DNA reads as TGTGCCAGCAGTCCCGGGGTATTGGTTGGCTACACCTTC.

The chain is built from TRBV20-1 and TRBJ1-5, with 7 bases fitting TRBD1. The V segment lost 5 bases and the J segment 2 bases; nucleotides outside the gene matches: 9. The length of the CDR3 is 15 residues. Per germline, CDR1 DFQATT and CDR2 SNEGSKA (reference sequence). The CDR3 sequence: CSAGGGRGGNQPQHF. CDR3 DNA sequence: TGCAGTGCTGGTGGCGGCAGGGGGGGCAATCAGCCCCAGCATTTT.

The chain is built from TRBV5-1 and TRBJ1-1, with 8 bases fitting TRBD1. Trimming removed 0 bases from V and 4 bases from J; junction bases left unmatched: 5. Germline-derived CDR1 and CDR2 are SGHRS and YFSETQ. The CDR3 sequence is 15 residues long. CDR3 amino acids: CASSLAGGAGTEAFF. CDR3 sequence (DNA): TGCGCCAGCAGCTTGGCAGGGGGCGCGGGCACTGAAGCTTTCTTT. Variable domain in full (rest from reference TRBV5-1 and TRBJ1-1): KAGVTQTPRYLIKTRGQQVTLSCSPISGHRSVSWYQQTPGQGLQFLFEYFSETQRNKGNFPGRFSGRQFSNSRSEMNVSTLELGDSALYLCASSLAGGAGTEAFFGQGTRLTVV.

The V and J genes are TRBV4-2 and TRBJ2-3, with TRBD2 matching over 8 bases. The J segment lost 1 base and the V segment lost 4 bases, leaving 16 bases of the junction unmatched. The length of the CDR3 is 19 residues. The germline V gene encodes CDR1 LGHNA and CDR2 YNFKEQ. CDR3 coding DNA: TGTGCCAGCAGCCTCCCCCCCAGCGGGGGAGAACTAGGCACAGATACGCAGTATTTT. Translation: CASSLPPSGGELGTDTQYF.

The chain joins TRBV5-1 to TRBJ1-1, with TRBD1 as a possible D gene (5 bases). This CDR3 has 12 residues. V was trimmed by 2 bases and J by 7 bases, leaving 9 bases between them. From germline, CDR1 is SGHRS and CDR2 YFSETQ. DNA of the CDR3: TGCGCCAGCAGCTTCGGGGGGGATGAAGCTTTCTTT. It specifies CASSFGGDEAFF.

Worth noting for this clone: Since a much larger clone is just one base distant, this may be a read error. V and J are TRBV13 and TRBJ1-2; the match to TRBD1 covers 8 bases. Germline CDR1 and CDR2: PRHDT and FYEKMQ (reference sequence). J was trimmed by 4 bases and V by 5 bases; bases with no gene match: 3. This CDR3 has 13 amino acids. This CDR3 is CASSLDRGYGYTF. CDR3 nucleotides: TGTGCCAGCAGCCTAGACAGGGGCTATGGCTACACCTTC.

The CDR3 sequence is CASSQVVGVTGYTF. CDR3 in DNA: TGCGCCAGCAGCCAAGTGGTGGGAGTTACTGGCTACACCTTC. The rearrangement joins TRBV4-1 to TRBJ1-2; unclear D gene. The germline CDR1 and CDR2 sequences are MGHRA and YSYEKL. There are 14 residues in the CDR3. V lost 1 base and J lost 7, with 13 bases in between.

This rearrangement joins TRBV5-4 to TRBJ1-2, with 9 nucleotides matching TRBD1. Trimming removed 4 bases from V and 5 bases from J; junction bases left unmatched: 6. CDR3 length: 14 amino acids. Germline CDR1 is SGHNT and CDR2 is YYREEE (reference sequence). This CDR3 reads CASSPDRGPYGYTF. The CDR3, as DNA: TGTGCCAGCAGCCCGGACAGGGGTCCTTATGGCTACACCTTC.

The CDR3 coding sequence is TGTGCCAGCAGCCAAACTAGCGCGATCAACAATGAGCAGTTCTTC. It specifies CASSQTSAINNEQFF. This chain connects TRBV7-9 to TRBJ2-1; 7 nucleotides line up with TRBD2. This CDR3 comprises 15 residues. CDR1 SEHNR and CDR2 FQNEAQ come from the germline V gene (reference sequence). Germline trimming cut 5 bases from V and 5 bases from J; bases unmatched to any gene: 9.

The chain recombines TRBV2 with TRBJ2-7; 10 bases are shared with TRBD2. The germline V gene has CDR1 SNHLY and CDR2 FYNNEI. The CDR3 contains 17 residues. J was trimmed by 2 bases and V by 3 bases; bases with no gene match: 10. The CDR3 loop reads CASSDGVAGGRPYEQYF. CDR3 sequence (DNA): TGTGCCAGCAGTGATGGAGTAGCGGGGGGCCGACCCTACGAGCAGTACTTC.

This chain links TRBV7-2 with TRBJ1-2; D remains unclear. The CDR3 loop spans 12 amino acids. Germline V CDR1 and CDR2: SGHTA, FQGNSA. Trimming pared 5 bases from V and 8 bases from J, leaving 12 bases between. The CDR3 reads CASSERALGYTF. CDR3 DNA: TGTGCCAGCAGCGAGAGGGCCTTAGGCTACACCTTC.

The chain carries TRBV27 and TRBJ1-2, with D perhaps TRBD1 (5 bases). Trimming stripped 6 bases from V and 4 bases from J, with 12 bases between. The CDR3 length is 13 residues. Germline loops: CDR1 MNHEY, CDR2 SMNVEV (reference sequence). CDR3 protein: CASSLDRTYGYTF. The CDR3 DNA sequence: TGTGCCAGCAGCCTAGACAGAACCTATGGCTACACCTTC.

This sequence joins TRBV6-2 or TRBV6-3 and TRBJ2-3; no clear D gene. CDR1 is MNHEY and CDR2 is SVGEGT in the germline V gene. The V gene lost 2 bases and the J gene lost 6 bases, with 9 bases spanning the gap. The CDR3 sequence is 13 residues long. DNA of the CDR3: TGTGCCAGCAGTTACCCCTCAGTCGATACGCAGTATTTT. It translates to CASSYPSVDTQYF.